Presented here are 27 T cell receptor beta chains from one specimen sequenced in a study of a mutant IDH1 vaccine in newly diagnosed glioma. The antigens these receptors bind are not known. Clones were sequenced by immunoSEQ multiplex PCR, and TCRdb holds only the in-frame ones, with some missing. This sample yields 33,000 or so clones, of which around 79% are seen a single time; roughly 9.3% belongs to the top ten. Time point reported: week 35, safety follow-up. The vaccine gave 300 ug of a 20-mer mutant IDH1 peptide subcutaneously per dose. Material: PBMCs, obtained from a glioma patient whose treatment included an IDH1 peptide vaccine. The source is a woman in her 30s with glioma. Some clones in this sample may be carry-over from other donors' samples.

The rearrangement joins TRBV28 to TRBJ2-3, with D unclear. Per germline, CDR1 MDHEN and CDR2 SYDVKM. CDR3 length: 13 residues. V dropped 5 bases and J dropped 8 bases, with 14 bases sitting between them. This CDR3 reads CASSEKRAGTQYF. In DNA form, the CDR3 reads TGTGCCAGCAGTGAGAAAAGGGCAGGTACGCAGTATTTT.

The CDR3 DNA reads TGTGCCAGCGAGGGACTAGCGAGACAGACCCAGTACTTC. Amino acid sequence: CASEGLARQTQYF. The chain couples TRBV6-1 to TRBJ2-5, with 10 positions matching TRBD2. J was trimmed by 6 bases and V by 8 bases; bases with no gene match: 6. Germline-derived CDR1 and CDR2 are MNHNS and SASEGT. The CDR3 consists of 13 residues.

The chain uses TRBV7-2 and TRBJ2-7, with 9 nucleotides matching TRBD2. Trimming at V came to 5 bases and at J to 0 bases, leaving 8 bases not matched to a gene. The CDR3 contains 16 residues. Germline values: CDR1 SGHTA, CDR2 FQGNSA. This CDR3 is CASSRSLTSGSYEQYF. The CDR3 nucleotides are TGTGCCAGCAGCCGGAGTCTGACTAGCGGCTCCTACGAGCAGTACTTC.

The chain combines TRBV6-1 with TRBJ2-1, with 10 bases that match TRBD2. The CDR3 runs to 15 residues. Germline CDR1 MNHNS, CDR2 SASEGT. V shed 4 bases, J shed 7 bases, and the junction held 7 bases outside the gene matches. CDR3 sequence: CASSVSGRASNEQFF. The CDR3 DNA reads as TGTGCCAGCAGTGTCAGCGGGAGGGCCTCAAATGAGCAGTTCTTC.

This clone came up a few times. This chain joins TRBV5-6 and TRBJ2-7; 8 bases fit TRBD1. Trimming at V came to 6 bases and at J to 4 bases, leaving 9 bases not matched to a gene. Germline V gives CDR1 SGHDT, CDR2 YYEEEE. The CDR3 runs to 14 residues. Written as DNA, the CDR3 is TGTGCCAGCACCGGAAGACAGGGGAGTTACGAGCAGTACTTC. Residues: CASTGRQGSYEQYF.

The chain uses TRBV7-9 and TRBJ2-5; D is perhaps TRBD1 (5 bases). The germline V gene has CDR1 SEHNR and CDR2 FQNEAQ (reference sequence). The CDR3 loop spans 15 amino acids. V lost 5 bases to trimming and J lost 6 bases, with 19 bases between them. CDR3 protein: CASSTEKGVGKTQYF. CDR3 DNA sequence: TGTGCCAGCAGCACGGAGAAAGGGGTTGGGAAGACCCAGTACTTC.

The gene calls are TRBV10-3 and TRBJ2-2, with 7 positions matching TRBD1. The CDR3 has 16 amino acids. Germline trimming cut 6 bases from V and 0 bases from J; bases unmatched to any gene: 7. From germline, CDR1 is ENHRY and CDR2 SYGVKD. CDR3 residues: CAISQSGTANTGELFF. The CDR3 coding sequence is TGTGCCATCAGCCAATCTGGGACAGCGAACACCGGGGAGCTGTTTTTT.

The chain employs TRBV6-5 and TRBJ2-3; TRBD2 aligns across 7 bases. Trimming took 2 bases from V and 1 from J; bases not matched to a gene: 0. The CDR3 runs 14 residues. CDR1 is MNHEY and CDR2 is SVGAGI in the germline V gene. Here the CDR3 reads CASSYRGGTDTQYF. The CDR3 DNA is TGTGCCAGCAGTTACCGGGGGGGCACAGATACGCAGTATTTT.

The sample holds one count of this clone. The genes are TRBV19 and TRBJ2-1; no reliable D call. The CDR3 has 13 residues. Germline V gene data show CDR1 as LNHDA and CDR2 as SQIVND (reference sequence). V lost 4 bases and J 11 bases, leaving 15 bases between the germline ends. The CDR3 DNA follows: TGTGCCAGTAGTAGGCAGTCCCGGACCAAGCAGTTCTTC. This sequence encodes CASSRQSRTKQFF. The full variable domain, completed using reference TRBV19 and TRBJ2-1, is DGGITQSPKYLFRKEGQNVTLSCEQNLNHDAMYWYRQDPGQGLRLIYYSQIVNDFQKGDIAEGYSVSREKKESFPLTVTSAQKNPTAFYLCASSRQSRTKQFFGPGTRLTVL.

The chain is built from TRBV21-1 and TRBJ1-1. TRBV21-1 constitutes a pseudogene. This CDR3 region has 13 residues. The CDR3 DNA is TGTGCCAGCAGCAAAAAGGGCAACACTGAAGCTTTCTTT. This sequence encodes CASSKKGNTEAFF.

This chain connects TRBV10-3 to TRBJ2-5, with 7 bases fitting TRBD1. In germline, CDR1 is ENHRY, CDR2 SYGVKD. The CDR3 spans 14 residues. V was pared by 2 bases and J by 4 bases, with 4 bases of the junction left unmatched. The CDR3 DNA reads as TGTGCCATCAGTGAGCGCTCAGGGGGAGAGACCCAGTACTTC. As protein: CAISERSGGETQYF.

This chain connects TRBV11-2 to TRBJ2-7; 9 bases fit TRBD2. The trim removed 2 bases at V and 9 bases at J, leaving 5 bases unmatched. The CDR3 runs to 13 residues. In germline, CDR1 is SGHAT, CDR2 FQNNGV. The CDR3 here is CASSLNSGRVQYF. CDR3 DNA sequence: TGTGCCAGCAGCTTAAATAGCGGGAGAGTGCAGTACTTC. Together with reference TRBV11-2 and TRBJ2-7, the CDR3 gives the full variable domain: EAGVAQSPRYKIIEKRQSVAFWCNPISGHATLYWYQQILGQGPKLLIQFQNNGVVDDSQLPKDRFSAERLKGVDSTLKIQPAKLEDSAVYLCASSLNSGRVQYFGPGTRLTVT.

This chain uses TRBV14 with TRBJ2-7; D not certain. Germline assignment: CDR1 SGHDN and CDR2 FVKESK. Trimming removed 6 bases from V and 2 bases from J, with 14 bases in between. This CDR3 has 14 amino acids. CDR3 amino acids: CASRDGLSTYEQYF. In DNA form, the CDR3 reads TGTGCCAGCAGGGACGGATTGTCAACCTACGAGCAGTACTTC.

This chain connects TRBV2 to TRBJ2-1; possible D gene TRBD2, 5 bases. The CDR3 is 10 residues long. V lost 10 bases, J lost 9 bases, and 10 bases lay in between. Germline values: CDR1 SNHLY, CDR2 FYNNEI. This CDR3 is CAIWAGEQFF. The CDR3 DNA is TGTGCCATTTGGGCGGGTGAGCAGTTCTTC.

The chain has TRBV7-6 and TRBJ2-2; 9 bases align to TRBD2. Germline lookup yields CDR1 SGHVS and CDR2 FNYEAQ. Trimming removed 6 bases from V and 2 bases from J; junction bases left unmatched: 7. The CDR3 length is 16 residues. CDR3 DNA sequence: TGTGCCAGCAGTTACATGACTAGCGGTAACACCGGGGAGCTGTTTTTT. It encodes CASSYMTSGNTGELFF.

The chain uses TRBV2 and TRBJ2-5; 11 positions agree with TRBD2. This CDR3 contains 17 residues. The germline gives CDR1 SNHLY, CDR2 FYNNEI. J lost 4 bases, V lost 6 bases, and 13 bases had no gene match. The CDR3 DNA reads as TGTGCCAGCAGCGTGTCCCTACTAGCGGGAGACGGAGAGACCCAGTACTTC. It is translated as CASSVSLLAGDGETQYF. The complete variable domain, with remaining parts taken from reference TRBV2 and TRBJ2-5, reads EPEVTQTPSHQVTQMGQEVILRCVPISNHLYFYWYRQILGQKVEFLVSFYNNEISEKSEIFDDQFSVERPDGSNFTLKIRSTKLEDSAMYFCASSVSLLAGDGETQYFGPGTRLLVL.

The V and J genes are TRBV19 and TRBJ1-4, with TRBD1 matching over 8 bases. The V segment lost 5 bases and the J segment 5 bases; nucleotides outside the gene matches: 16. This CDR3 comprises 18 residues. Germline V gene sequence: CDR1 LNHDA, CDR2 SQIVND (reference sequence). The CDR3 DNA reads as TGTGCCAGTAGTGAACCCGAGTCCGAGAGGACAGGGAATGAAAAACTGTTTTTT. It translates to CASSEPESERTGNEKLFF.

The chain has TRBV9 and TRBJ2-3; 11 nucleotides align to TRBD1. Trimming cost V 3 bases and J 5 bases; bases outside gene matches: 8. The CDR3 totals 16 residues. Germline CDR1 is SGDLS and CDR2 is YYNGEE. This chain's CDR3 is CASSAAGTGGGDTQYF. CDR3 bases: TGTGCCAGCAGCGCCGCCGGGACAGGGGGGGGAGATACGCAGTATTTT.

The chain links TRBV6-1 to TRBJ1-1, with D hard to call. Between the trimmed V and J ends, which lost 5 bases and 3 bases, there was a span of 10 bases. CDR3 length: 13 residues. Germline CDR1 is MNHNS and CDR2 is SASEGT. CDR3 sequence: CASSKQPDTEAFF. CDR3 sequence (DNA): TGTGCCAGCAGTAAACAGCCCGACACTGAAGCTTTCTTT.

The chain links TRBV11-1 to TRBJ2-5, with 8 bases identical to TRBD1. Germline V CDR1 and CDR2: SGHAT, FQDESV (reference sequence). Trimming at V came to 0 bases and at J to 5 bases, leaving 2 bases not matched to a gene. The CDR3 is 14 amino acids. The CDR3 region has the DNA TGTGCCAGCAGCTTAGCGGCAGGGGGCGAGACCCAGTACTTC. This sequence encodes CASSLAAGGETQYF.

The chain couples TRBV30 to TRBJ1-2, with a tentative D call TRBD1 (5 bases). The V gene's germline CDR1 is GTSNPN and CDR2 SVGIG (reference sequence). Trimming left V 4 bases short and J 4 bases short, with 16 bases between. The CDR3 has 14 residues. The CDR3 DNA reads as TGTGCCTGGAATAGGGACGCAGAAAGCTATGGCTACACCTTC. This gives the protein CAWNRDAESYGYTF. Filled out from reference TRBV30 and TRBJ1-2, the complete variable domain reads SQTIHQWPATLVQPVGSPLSLECTVEGTSNPNLYWYRQAAGRGLQLLFYSVGIGQISSEVPQNLSASRPQDRQFILSSKKLLLSDSGFYLCAWNRDAESYGYTFGSGTRLTVV.

V gene TRBV2 combines with J gene TRBJ2-7; 10 bases line up with TRBD2. This CDR3 region has 14 residues. V was pared by 10 bases and J by 3 bases, with 9 bases of the junction left unmatched. Germline assignment: CDR1 SNHLY and CDR2 FYNNEI. In nucleotides, the CDR3 is TGTGCCATTTCTAGCGGGAGTAACATCTACGAGCAGTACTTC. Protein: CAISSGSNIYEQYF.

The chain joins TRBV19 to TRBJ1-2, with D possibly being TRBD1 (5 bases). CDR3 length: 13 amino acids. Trimming took 3 bases from V and 8 from J, leaving 13 bases between them. Looked up from germline, CDR1 is LNHDA and CDR2 is SQIVND (reference sequence). In DNA form, the CDR3 reads TGTGCCAGTAGTATCCAGGGAAGGAGCGGCTACACCTTC. Its translation is CASSIQGRSGYTF.

The chain carries TRBV28 and TRBJ2-7; D is perhaps TRBD2 (8 bases). Looked up from germline, CDR1 is MDHEN and CDR2 is SYDVKM. CDR3 length: 15 residues. The V and J ends lost 6 bases and 5 bases respectively, with 20 bases between them. The CDR3 loop reads CASSRPGGGEDEQYF. As DNA, the CDR3 is TGTGCCAGCAGCCGACCGGGAGGGGGCGAGGACGAGCAGTACTTC. Based on the CDR3 plus reference TRBV28 and TRBJ2-7, the full variable domain is DVKVTQSSRYLVKRTGEKVFLECVQDMDHENMFWYRQDPGLGLRLIYFSYDVKMKEKGDIPEGYSVSREKKERFSLILESASTNQTSMYLCASSRPGGGEDEQYFGPGTRLTVT.

This chain joins TRBV7-8 and TRBJ1-5; D gene uncertain. The V and J ends lost 4 bases and 3 bases respectively, with 10 bases between them. The CDR3 has 14 residues. Germline V CDR1 and CDR2: SGHVS, FQNEAQ. Here the CDR3 DNA reads TGTGCCAGCAGCTCTCAATCAGACAATCAGCCCCAGCATTTT. It encodes CASSSQSDNQPQHF.

The CDR3 sequence is CASNQGYEKLFF. CDR3 bases: TGTGCCAGCAACCAGGGCTACGAAAAACTGTTTTTT. This chain joins TRBV2 and TRBJ1-4; TRBD1 is a possible D gene (5 bases). Germline CDR1 and CDR2: SNHLY and FYNNEI. The ends were cut back, 7 bases at V and 8 bases at J, with 11 bases in the middle. This CDR3 is 12 amino acids long.

The rearrangement uses TRBV10-3 and TRBJ2-3; D might be TRBD2 (6 bases). The ends were cut back, 0 bases at V and 4 bases at J, with 14 bases in the middle. The CDR3 is 16 amino acids. The germline gives CDR1 ENHRY, CDR2 SYGVKD. CDR3 sequence: CAISESSGVRADTQYF. The CDR3 bases are TGTGCCATCAGTGAGTCGTCGGGAGTGAGAGCAGATACGCAGTATTTT.